This is a list of T cell receptor beta chains from one sample in a study of T cell responses to AZD1222 COVID-19 vaccine. Clones were read by immunoSEQ multiplex PCR, and TCRdb kept only the in-frame ones, dropping some. The table shows about 110,000 clones, with 88% occurring only once. The sequences come from peripheral blood, collected on day 0 of AZD1222 vaccination. These receptors were collected from an adult in good health. The CDR3 runs from the conserved cysteine through the conserved F or W. A D gene is named only where the DNA matches it firmly. The listing skips clone size in some rows; elsewhere it reads once, few, many or a size class.

j_gene,abundance,d_gene,v_gene,CDR3nt,CDR3aa
TRBJ2-1,-,-,TRBV7-6,TGTGCCAGCAGCTTAGGTGGGACGCGAGGCGATGAGCAGTTCTTC,CASSLGGTRGDEQFF
TRBJ1-2,-,-,TRBV6-5,TGTGCCAGCACCCAGGCGGGGGGTTCCGTTTACGGCTACACCTTC,CASTQAGGSVYGYTF
TRBJ1-2,-,-,TRBV18,TGTGCCAGCTCACCAAACAGGGAGGGTGGCTACACCTTC,CASSPNREGGYTF
TRBJ1-5,-,-,TRBV6-2/TRBV6-3,TGTGCCAGCAGTTTGGGGTTTAGTCAGCCCCAGCATTTT,CASSLGFSQPQHF
TRBJ1-3,-,-,TRBV30,TGTGCCTGGAGTGTACACGGGAACACCATATATTTT,CAWSVHGNTIYF
TRBJ1-6,-,-,TRBV14,TGTGCCAGCAGCCAAGATCTAGTACATTCACCCCTCCACTTT,CASSQDLVHSPLHF
TRBJ2-2,-,TRBD1,TRBV7-9,TGTGCCAGCTGCTTGGGACAGGGGGCACGGACCGGGGAGCTGTTTTTT,CASCLGQGARTGELFF
TRBJ1-1,-,-,TRBV27,TGTGCCAGCAGTTTTACCCGGGGAACTTACACTGAAGCTTTCTTT,CASSFTRGTYTEAFF
TRBJ1-3,-,-,TRBV4-1,TGCGCCAGCAGCCAAGATACAGGGAAACGCTCTGGGAACACCATATATTTT,CASSQDTGKRSGNTIYF
TRBJ2-1,-,-,TRBV7-9,TGTGCCAGTAACAGGGACCCTTACAATGAGCAGTTCTTC,CASNRDPYNEQFF
TRBJ1-6,-,-,TRBV30,TGTGCCTGGAGGACGGGTTCACCCCTCCACTTT,CAWRTGSPLHF
TRBJ1-5,once,TRBD1,TRBV2,TGTGCCAGCAGCGTGACAGGGTCGGGCAATCAGCCCCAGCATTTT,CASSVTGSGNQPQHF
TRBJ1-5,-,TRBD1,TRBV3-1/TRBV3-2,TGTGCCAGCAGCCAATCGGACAGGGGAGGCAATCAGCCCCAGCATTTT,CASSQSDRGGNQPQHF
TRBJ2-3,-,-,TRBV3-1/TRBV3-2,TGTGCCAGCAGCCAAGGCATCTCTGGAAGCACAGATACGCAGTATTTT,CASSQGISGSTDTQYF
TRBJ2-5,few,-,TRBV10-3,TGTGCCATCAGTGGCGAGGGCCGGACCCAGTACTTC,CAISGEGRTQYF
TRBJ1-1,-,-,TRBV6-5,TGTGCCAGCACCACTGAACAGGGTTATGGAGCTGAAGCTTTCTTT,CASTTEQGYGAEAFF
TRBJ1-5,-,-,TRBV12-3/TRBV12-4,TGTGCCAGCAGCCCTAGTAGCAATCAGCCCCAGCATTTT,CASSPSSNQPQHF
TRBJ1-5,-,-,TRBV6-5,TGTGCCAGCTTCCTCGGGGGGTCGGATCAGCCCCAGCATTTT,CASFLGGSDQPQHF
TRBJ2-2,-,TRBD2,TRBV19,TGTGCCAGTAGTCTTCATACTAGCGGGAGTCGGACCGGGGAGCTGTTTTTT,CASSLHTSGSRTGELFF
TRBJ1-2,-,-,TRBV28,TGTGCCAGCAGTTTATTCTCTCGGGACTATGGCTACACCTTC,CASSLFSRDYGYTF
TRBJ1-1,-,-,TRBV5-4,TGTGCCAGCAGCTTGGAGTTAGGGGGTATGGACACTGAAGCTTTCTTT,CASSLELGGMDTEAFF
TRBJ2-7,-,-,TRBV27,TGTGCCAGCAGAAACCAGGGGACCCGATACGAGCAGTACTTC,CASRNQGTRYEQYF
TRBJ1-1,-,-,TRBV5-1,TGCGCCAGCATAGGGGTGACGAACACTGAAGCTTTCTTT,CASIGVTNTEAFF
TRBJ1-5,-,-,TRBV18,TGTGCCAGCTCACCACGACACGGGAGCAATCAGCCCCAGCATTTT,CASSPRHGSNQPQHF
TRBJ2-1,once,-,TRBV9,TGTGCCAGCAGCGTATTAGGGGACAATGAGCAGTTCTTC,CASSVLGDNEQFF
TRBJ2-7,-,-,TRBV5-1,TGCGCCAGCAAGGCAGAAACCTACGAGCAGTACTTC,CASKAETYEQYF
TRBJ1-2,once,-,TRBV3-1/TRBV3-2,TGTGCCAGCAGCCCAGGGGCCACGAACTATGGCTACACCTTC,CASSPGATNYGYTF
TRBJ2-5,-,TRBD2,TRBV5-1,TGCGCCAGCAGCTTGTCAGGGACTAGCGTAGAGACCCAGTACTTC,CASSLSGTSVETQYF
TRBJ2-3,-,-,TRBV5-1,TGCGCCAGCAGCTACCAGGGGGGATACGAGCAGTATTTT,CASSYQGGYEQYF
TRBJ2-7,-,TRBD1,TRBV11-2,TGTGCCAGCAGCTTAGGCTCCGGACAGGGAATGTACGAGCAGTACTTC,CASSLGSGQGMYEQYF
TRBJ1-2,-,-,TRBV19,TGTGCCAGTAGTAGGGGACCGGGCCCGTCGGGCTACACCTTC,CASSRGPGPSGYTF
TRBJ1-5,-,-,TRBV2,TGTGCCAGCAGTGGTGGGGACTTCTCGGGCAATCAGCCCCAGCATTTT,CASSGGDFSGNQPQHF
TRBJ2-1,-,-,TRBV30,TGTGCCTGGAGTCCAGGATGGGAGTCGTACAATGAGCAGTTCTTC,CAWSPGWESYNEQFF
TRBJ2-3,-,TRBD2,TRBV7-2,TGTGCCAGCAGCTACCGACTAGCGGGAGGCACAGATACGCAGTATTTT,CASSYRLAGGTDTQYF
TRBJ1-3,-,-,TRBV4-2,TGTGCCAGCAGCCAAGAAGCCCTGGCAGGGGCGGGAAACACCATATATTTT,CASSQEALAGAGNTIYF
TRBJ2-7,few,-,TRBV27,TGTGCCAGCAGTTTCGGAACCCACTACGAGCAGTACTTC,CASSFGTHYEQYF
TRBJ2-2,-,-,TRBV5-1,TGCGCCAGCAGCTTCAATAGCGGAAACACCGGGGAGCTGTTTTTT,CASSFNSGNTGELFF
TRBJ1-4,-,-,TRBV6-2/TRBV6-3,TGTGCCAGCAGTGCAGACAGAAATGAAAAACTGTTTTTT,CASSADRNEKLFF
TRBJ2-7,few,-,TRBV21-1,TGTGCCAGCAGTCCGGGACAGAGCCACGAGCAGTACTTC,CASSPGQSHEQYF
TRBJ2-7,-,TRBD1,TRBV4-1,TGCGCCAGCAGCCAATGGTTTGGGACAGACTCCTACGAGCAGTACTTC,CASSQWFGTDSYEQYF
TRBJ2-7,-,TRBD1,TRBV7-2,TGTGCCAGCAGAACACGACAGGGGGCTCTTTACGAGCAGTACTTC,CASRTRQGALYEQYF
TRBJ1-1,-,-,TRBV18,TGTGCCAGCTCACCACTAGGGTCACAGAACACTGAAGCTTTCTTT,CASSPLGSQNTEAFF
TRBJ1-1,-,TRBD1,TRBV3-1/TRBV3-2,TGTGCCAGCAGCCCGACAGGGCGCACTGAAGCTTTCTTT,CASSPTGRTEAFF